The sequence of this TCR beta chain was determined in a study of T-cell memory formation after mild COVID-19. The ends lost 5 bases at V and 6 bases at J; junction bases unmatched: 5. The CDR3 spans 13 residues. TCRdb independently ran MiXCR on the 5' RACE reads; one entry per CDR3 protein. The sample lists roughly 150,000 distinct CDR3 sequences; 13% to 15% were seen once. This receptor was identified in an adult woman who had mild COVID-19 (a few samples of this study predate the infection). Cell type and time point are not known. The sequenced sample consisted of PBMCs or a T cell subset sorted from them (not recorded which). The chain combines TRBV12-3 or TRBV12-4 with TRBJ1-2, with 8 bases lining up with TRBD1. This CDR3 reads CASSTGQGDGYTF. Written as DNA, the CDR3 is TGTGCCAGCAGTACCGGACAGGGCGATGGCTACACCTTC.